This paragraph covers one TCR beta chain sequence. The specificity of this receptor is unknown. The input lacks base qualities; no much larger clone sits a single base away. This sample was taken from a study of control samples from healthy donors and cancer patients (dated by TCRdb to about 2020). Library creation used the immunoSEQ multiplex PCR assay. TCRdb carries this immuneACCESS record with in-frame sequences only. Its versions omit some clonotypes, under half of them owing to an unresolved V gene in the studies checked, with the rest unexplained. The sample includes about 110,000 clones, with approximately 82% observed a single time. The ten largest clones add up to roughly 6.5% of the sample. Trimming costs V 7 bases and J 3 bases, and their ends lie 12 bases apart. The CDR3 sequence holds 13 residues, the cysteine and phenylalanine included. Only the CDR3 DNA stays, 39 bases, in frame from base 1. CDR1 is given as SNHLY and CDR2 as FYNNEI, both from the germline V gene.

The sequence joins TRBV2 to TRBJ2-5; perhaps TRBD1 is the D gene, with 6 bases matching. Sample: blood. This clonotype was sampled from a man between 18 and 35 years old in good health. The DNA sequence is given as TGTGCCAGCAAAAGGGGGAGAGAAGAGACCCAGTACTTC. Its translation reads: CASKRGREETQYF.